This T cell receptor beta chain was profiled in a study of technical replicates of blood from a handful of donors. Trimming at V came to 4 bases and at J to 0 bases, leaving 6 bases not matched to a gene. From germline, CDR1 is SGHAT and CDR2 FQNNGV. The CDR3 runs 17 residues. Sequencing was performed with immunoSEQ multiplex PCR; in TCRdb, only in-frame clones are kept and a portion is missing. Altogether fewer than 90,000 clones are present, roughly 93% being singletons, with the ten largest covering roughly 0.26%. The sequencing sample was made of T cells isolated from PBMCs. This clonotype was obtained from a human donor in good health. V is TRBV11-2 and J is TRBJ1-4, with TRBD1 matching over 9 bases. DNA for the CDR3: TGTGCCAGCAGCTACGGACAGGGGCCCGCAACTAATGAAAAACTGTTTTTT. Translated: CASSYGQGPATNEKLFF. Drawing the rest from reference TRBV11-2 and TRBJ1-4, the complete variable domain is EAGVAQSPRYKIIEKRQSVAFWCNPISGHATLYWYQQILGQGPKLLIQFQNNGVVDDSQLPKDRFSAERLKGVDSTLKIQPAKLEDSAVYLCASSYGQGPATNEKLFFGSGTQLSVL.